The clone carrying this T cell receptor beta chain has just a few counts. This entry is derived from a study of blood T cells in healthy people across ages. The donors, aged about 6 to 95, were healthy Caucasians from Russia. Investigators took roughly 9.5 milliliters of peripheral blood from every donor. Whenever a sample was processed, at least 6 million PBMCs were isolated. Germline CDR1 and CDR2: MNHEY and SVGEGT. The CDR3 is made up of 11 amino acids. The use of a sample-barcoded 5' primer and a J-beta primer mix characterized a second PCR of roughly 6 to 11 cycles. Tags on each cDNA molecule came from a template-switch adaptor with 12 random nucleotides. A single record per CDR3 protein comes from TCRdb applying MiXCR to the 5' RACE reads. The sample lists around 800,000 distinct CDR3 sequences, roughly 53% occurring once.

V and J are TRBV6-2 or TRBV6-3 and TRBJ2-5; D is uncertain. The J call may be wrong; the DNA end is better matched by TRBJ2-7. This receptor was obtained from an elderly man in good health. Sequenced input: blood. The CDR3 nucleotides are TGTGCCACCTCGGAATTCTACGAGCAGTACTTC. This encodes CATSEFYEQYF.